This T cell receptor beta chain was recorded in a study of PD-L1 blockade in urothelial cancer. Study overall: Each patient had 0 to 3 earlier chemotherapy regimens. Specimens of blood held a median count of roughly 150,000 T cells. Study-wide results and limits: Pretreatment peripheral blood TCR clonality that fell below the median predicted better survival among the patients studied.

As concerns this clone: What it recognizes is unknown.

Repertoires were generated with immunoSEQ multiplex PCR, while TCRdb's copy carries only in-frame clones and drops some. Of some 39,000 clones in the sample, roughly 85% are singletons; the top ten hold approximately 2.4%. V lost 0 bases to trimming and J lost 2 bases; unmatched junction nucleotides: 1. CDR3 length: 15 amino acids. CDR1 and CDR2 from the germline V gene are MNHNY and SVGAGI (reference sequence). The time point: peripheral blood 6 weeks after treatment start. The rearrangement links TRBV6-6 to TRBJ2-1, with 7 bases aligning to TRBD2. The sequencing here drew on PBMCs, taken around atezolizumab (anti-PD-L1) treatment. The clonotype was recovered from a man between 65 and 85 years old with urothelial cancer. The CDR3 coding sequence is TGTGCCAGCAGTTACTCGAGCGGGGCCTACAATGAGCAGTTCTTC. It codes for CASSYSSGAYNEQFF.